These 5 T cell receptor beta chains share one sample of origin, sequenced in a study of Graves' ophthalmopathy and Graves' hyperthyroidism. Beta-chain TCR CDR3 regions were amplified from RNA transcripts. Amplification began with first-round RT-PCR using HTBI primers, then second-round multiplex PCR was performed. TCRdb re-called the multiplex PCR reads with MiXCR, one entry per CDR3 protein. Altogether around 660,000 distinct CDR3 sequences are present, more than 40% being singletons, with the ten largest covering 3% to 3.5%. Sequenced: peripheral blood. These receptors were taken from an adult man with Graves' ophthalmopathy.

On this clonotype itself: With a much larger clone just one base away, this may be a read error. V gene TRBV5-1 combines with J gene TRBJ2-7; D may be TRBD1 (5 bases). The V gene's germline CDR1 is SGHRS and CDR2 YFSETQ. This CDR3 contains 14 residues. CDR3 protein: CASSLVGAADEQHF. The CDR3, as DNA: TGCGCCAGCAGCTTGGTAGGGGCGGCCGACGAGCAGCACTTC.

This clonotype has a count of ten or more. The gene calls are TRBV15 and TRBJ1-4; 9 nucleotides align to TRBD1. Per the germline V gene, CDR1 is LNHNV and CDR2 is YYDKDF (reference sequence). Unmatched junction bases numbered 10, after V lost 4 bases and J lost 10 bases. The CDR3 is 15 amino acids. The CDR3 loop is CATSMPGTGLVKLFF. The CDR3 DNA reads as TGTGCCACCAGCATGCCCGGGACAGGGTTAGTAAAACTGTTTTTT. Full variable domain (rest looked up from reference TRBV15 and TRBJ1-4): DAMVIQNPRYQVTQFGKPVTLSCSQTLNHNVMYWYQQKSSQAPKLLFHYYDKDFNNEADTPDNFQSRRPNTSFCFLDIRSPGLGDTAMYLCATSMPGTGLVKLFFGSGTQLSVL.

This clonotype was recorded many times. The chain has TRBV4-1 and TRBJ2-5, with TRBD2 matching 13 bases. J lost 2 bases, V lost 3 bases, and 6 bases had no gene match. Germline assignment: CDR1 MGHRA and CDR2 YSYEKL. This CDR3 has 17 amino acids. CDR3 in amino acids: CASSQGPGLAGQETQYF. The DNA for the CDR3 is TGCGCCAGCAGCCAGGGTCCGGGACTAGCGGGACAAGAGACCCAGTACTTC.

This clonotype showed up just once. This may come from a read error, since a much larger clone is one base off. This chain uses TRBV11-1 with TRBJ2-7, with 8 bases lining up with TRBD2. The CDR3 contains 14 residues. Germline V CDR1 and CDR2: SGHAT, FQDESV (reference sequence). Losses at the gene ends were 7 bases for V and 3 bases for J; bases not matched to a gene: 8. The CDR3 loop reads CASNTGGGGYEQYF. In DNA, the CDR3 is TGTGCCAGCAACACCGGGGGGGGAGGCTACGAGCAGTACTTC.

The chain carries TRBV27 and TRBJ2-7; 8 bases line up with TRBD1. The J call is uncertain, as TRBJ1-2 better fits the DNA end. The CDR3 length is 12 residues. CDR1 is MNHEY and CDR2 is SMNVEV in the germline V gene (reference sequence). This CDR3 is CASRGTGGSYTF. CDR3 DNA sequence: TGTGCCAGCAGAGGGACAGGAGGTAGCTACACCTTC.